This T cell receptor beta chain originates from a study of blood T cell repertoires in COVID-19 (TCRdb year 2020). Concerning the study at large: Collaborator samples came from the United States, Italy and Spain and covered acute and convalescent phases of COVID-19. The prospective study material was composed of cDNA or gDNA derived from T cells, B-cell-depleted T cells, or PBMCs. The dataset comprised deeply sampled blood TCRbeta repertoires from subjects exposed to, actively infected with, or recovered from COVID-19. The repertoires were made available in a free public database intended to serve as a resource for research on the immune response to SARS-CoV-2. The samples were drawn from the first 160 participants of the ongoing ImmuneRACE study and from 1,254 subjects provided by 6 global collaborators. A de-identified subject ID, COVID-19 status, age in years and sex were almost always included in the sample metadata. Where available, HLA class I and class II types were obtained from metadata supplied by the sample provider rather than from assay-based typing. The study at large found these results: How much clinical and demographic metadata was included differed by source and by participant, and the metadata was provided uncurated.

CDR1 and CDR2 (SGHTA, FQGNSA) derive from the germline V gene. The CDR3 measures 17 amino acids from cysteine to phenylalanine. Only the CDR3 part of the read is kept: 51 bases, read in frame from the first base. The trim is 2 bases for V and 10 bases for J, with a gap of 21 bases between the germline ends. TCRbeta CDR3 regions were amplified from genomic DNA using the immunoSEQ Assay, a bias-controlled multiplex PCR. The source study handled its data this way. Nucleated cell counts per sample were estimated from amplification of reference gene primers within the assay. To quantify the absolute abundance of each unique TCRbeta CDR3 rearrangement, sequence reads were collapsed and filtered. Productive Simpson clonality was computed per sample as the square root of Simpson's diversity index over productive rearrangements. Imported from immuneACCESS, the table was reduced by TCRdb to in-frame sequences with V and J called. These copies leave out some clones; in studies compared against another copy, an unresolved V gene accounts for under half, and the cause of the remainder is not known. V and J calls and clone size are as listed in that table; D and trimming were resolved from the DNA. The sample table holds 110,000 or so clones, of which 75% to 90% were seen once. Of the sample, around 4.5% falls within the top ten clones.

Collaborating institutions collected whole blood in K2EDTA tubes following their own protocols. For TCRbeta analysis, collaborators shipped samples in one of three forms: frozen whole blood, isolated PBMCs, or DNA extracted from either of those sample types. Concerning this clone: No cognate antigen has been identified for it. Qualities for individual bases were not recorded, and no much larger clone is one base off.

The sequenced sample consisted of peripheral blood. The receptor was derived from a woman in her fifties or sixties with acute or convalescent COVID-19. The chain links TRBV7-2 with TRBJ1-6; the D gene is perhaps TRBD1, from 6 matching bases. In nucleotides, the sequence is TGTGCCAGCAGCTTAAATAGGGGGATTGGGTTGGGGTCACCCCTCCACTTT. This sequence encodes CASSLNRGIGLGSPLHF.